This note documents a single TCR beta chain sequence. Its antigen is unknown. TCRdb keeps only in-frame clones here, not all; method: immunoSEQ multiplex PCR. This repertoire shows approximately 160,000 clones, about 92% found once; its top ten account for around 1%. The entry originates in a study of T cell responses to AZD1222 COVID-19 vaccine. The study's findings and limits: Donor demographics were predominantly white British with a female majority; clonal diversity may be underestimated. Baseline seropositivity characterized only six AZD1222 recipients. The study reported that nearly half of spike-specific TCRs target unmutated variant regions.

Pooled samples include second doses given at about 4 or 12 weeks. V was clipped by 5 bases and J by 0 bases, with 18 bases between them. This CDR3 contains 17 residues. Germline values: CDR1 LNHDA, CDR2 SQIVND (reference sequence). The receptor's source is an adult who received the AZD1222 COVID-19 vaccine. Sequencing used peripheral blood, obtained 28 days after the second AZD1222 dose. V gene TRBV19 combines with J gene TRBJ2-3; D may be TRBD2 (7 bases). The CDR3 region is CASSWAGAGLSTDTQYF. CDR3 nucleotide sequence: TGTGCCAGTAGTTGGGCGGGGGCCGGACTCAGCACAGATACGCAGTATTTT.